One sample yielded the 26 T cell receptor beta chains listed below, sequenced in a study of T cell responses to AZD1222 COVID-19 vaccine. Libraries were prepared by immunoSEQ multiplex PCR; TCRdb keeps only in-frame clonotypes and omits some of them. Among 150,000 to 200,000 clones listed, around 90% were seen once. The sample here was peripheral blood, taken 28 days after the second AZD1222 dose. The receptors come from an adult who received the AZD1222 COVID-19 vaccine.

This clone has only a few counts. V usage is TRBV27 and J usage is TRBJ2-1; TRBD2 might be the D (6 bases). Trimming removed 5 bases from V and 4 bases from J, with 15 bases in between. The CDR3 sequence is 15 residues long. Per germline, CDR1 MNHEY and CDR2 SMNVEV (reference sequence). This CDR3 is CASSRPGGAYNEQFF. CDR3 sequence (DNA): TGTGCCAGCAGTCGACCGGGCGGGGCTTACAATGAGCAGTTCTTC.

This chain uses TRBV9 with TRBJ2-7; D is undetermined. This CDR3 comprises 16 residues. V was shortened by 3 bases and J by 4 bases, with 20 bases between the two germline ends. CDR1 is SGDLS, CDR2 YYNGEE, per germline. In DNA, the CDR3 is TGTGCCAGCAGCGCCACGGTCGGGTCAGGTGGTTACGAGCAGTACTTC. Translation gives CASSATVGSGGYEQYF.

CDR3 amino acids: CASSYGTLSGNTIYF. The CDR3 DNA is TGTGCCAGCAGCTACGGGACACTCTCTGGAAACACCATATATTTT. The chain links TRBV11-1 to TRBJ1-3, with TRBD1 as a possible D gene (6 bases). Trimming left V 4 bases short and J 0 bases short, with 10 bases between. Germline V gene sequence: CDR1 SGHAT, CDR2 FQDESV (reference sequence). The CDR3 length is 15 residues.

The table lists this clone with a count of one. This chain joins TRBV6-5 and TRBJ2-2; D perhaps matches TRBD1 (5 bases). V was shortened by 7 bases and J by 1 base, with 13 bases between the two germline ends. There are 15 residues in the CDR3. Germline V lookup: CDR1 MNHEY, CDR2 SVGAGI. The chain's CDR3 is CASTPQGVNTGELFF. In nucleotides, the CDR3 is TGTGCCAGCACCCCCCAGGGTGTGAACACCGGGGAGCTGTTTTTT.

The chain's CDR3 is CASSLMAVGGSGANVLTF. CDR3 DNA sequence: TGTGCCAGCAGCTTAATGGCGGTGGGGGGCTCTGGGGCCAACGTCCTGACTTTC. The V call is TRBV11-2, the J call TRBJ2-6; a weak D match, TRBD2 (6 bases). V dropped 2 bases and J dropped 0 bases, with 14 bases sitting between them. This CDR3 contains 18 residues. From germline, CDR1 is SGHAT and CDR2 FQNNGV. Supplemented by reference TRBV11-2 and TRBJ2-6, the full variable domain reads EAGVAQSPRYKIIEKRQSVAFWCNPISGHATLYWYQQILGQGPKLLIQFQNNGVVDDSQLPKDRFSAERLKGVDSTLKIQPAKLEDSAVYLCASSLMAVGGSGANVLTFGAGSRLTVL.

The V and J genes are TRBV28 and TRBJ1-1; D remains unclear. V dropped 2 bases and J dropped 1 base, with 11 bases sitting between them. The CDR3 contains 15 residues. Germline assignment: CDR1 MDHEN and CDR2 SYDVKM. CDR3 bases: TGTGCCAGCAGTTTAGTTGGGGAGGGGAACACTGAAGCTTTCTTT. Its protein is CASSLVGEGNTEAFF. Full variable domain (remainder filled in from reference TRBV28 and TRBJ1-1): DVKVTQSSRYLVKRTGEKVFLECVQDMDHENMFWYRQDPGLGLRLIYFSYDVKMKEKGDIPEGYSVSREKKERFSLILESASTNQTSMYLCASSLVGEGNTEAFFGQGTRLTVV.

V and J are TRBV5-1 and TRBJ2-1; 7 bases line up with TRBD2. This CDR3 is built from 12 residues. V shed 6 bases and J 14 bases; nucleotides not matched to a gene: 11. Germline CDR1 SGHRS, CDR2 YFSETQ. This chain's CDR3 is CASNPGEGREFF. CDR3 coding DNA: TGCGCCAGCAATCCGGGGGAGGGCCGGGAGTTCTTC. The full variable domain, completed using reference TRBV5-1 and TRBJ2-1, is KAGVTQTPRYLIKTRGQQVTLSCSPISGHRSVSWYQQTPGQGLQFLFEYFSETQRNKGNFPGRFSGRQFSNSRSEMNVSTLELGDSALYLCASNPGEGREFFGPGTRLTVL.

This rearrangement joins TRBV5-1 to TRBJ1-1; D gene ambiguous. Trimming took off 4 bases at V and 4 bases at J, with 14 bases between the two ends. This CDR3 spans 14 amino acids. Looked up from germline, CDR1 is SGHRS and CDR2 is YFSETQ. The CDR3, as DNA: TGCGCCAGCAGCCCCGGGCCTCGTGGCACTGAAGCTTTCTTT. This sequence encodes CASSPGPRGTEAFF.

The chain couples TRBV12-3 or TRBV12-4 to TRBJ2-7; D possibly uses TRBD1 or TRBD2 (5 bases each). This CDR3 comprises 12 residues. The germline V and J ends were trimmed by 6 bases and 3 bases, with 9 bases remaining between them. The CDR3 loop is CASRGTDYEQYF. CDR3 coding DNA: TGTGCCAGCAGGGGGACGGACTACGAGCAGTACTTC.

V usage is TRBV5-4 and J usage is TRBJ1-5; tentatively, D is TRBD1 (5 bases). This CDR3 comprises 14 residues. The V and J ends lost 4 bases and 5 bases respectively, with 13 bases between them. Looked up from germline, CDR1 is SGHNT and CDR2 is YYREEE (reference sequence). CDR3 sequence: CASSEGTKDQPQHF. The CDR3 DNA reads TGTGCCAGCAGCGAAGGGACCAAAGATCAGCCCCAGCATTTT. Using reference TRBV5-4 and TRBJ1-5 for the parts outside the CDR3, the full variable domain is ETGVTQSPTHLIKTRGQQVTLRCSSQSGHNTVSWYQQALGQGPQFIFQYYREEENGRGNFPPRFSGLQFPNYSSELNVNALELDDSALYLCASSEGTKDQPQHFGDGTRLSIL.

This clone was seen a few times. The chain carries TRBV6-4 and TRBJ2-1; 12 nucleotides match TRBD1. This CDR3 contains 15 residues. Unmatched junction bases numbered 4, after V lost 6 bases and J lost 4 bases. Germline V gene data show CDR1 as MRHNA and CDR2 as SNTAGT. CDR3 in amino acids: CASSEGQGAYNEQFF. The CDR3 DNA sequence: TGTGCCAGCAGCGAGGGACAGGGGGCATACAATGAGCAGTTCTTC.

The chain has TRBV11-2 and TRBJ2-2, with D perhaps matching TRBD1 (5 bases). Trimming removed 5 bases from V and 6 bases from J, with 7 bases in between. This CDR3 region has 12 residues. CDR1 SGHAT and CDR2 FQNNGV come from the germline V gene. The CDR3 here is CASSPGSGELFF. CDR3 sequence (DNA): TGTGCCAGCAGCCCAGGGTCCGGGGAGCTGTTTTTT.

The V gene is TRBV12-3 or TRBV12-4, the J gene TRBJ1-2; D is unclear. Trimming left V 3 bases short and J 0 bases short, with 5 bases between. The CDR3 has 13 amino acids. CDR3 DNA: TGTGCCAGCAGTTTCTCCCCTAACTATGGCTACACCTTC. Protein: CASSFSPNYGYTF.

This CDR3 is CASSLTVGSTDTQYF. The CDR3 DNA reads as TGTGCCAGCAGCCTGACAGTGGGGAGCACAGATACGCAGTATTTT. The chain links TRBV7-9 to TRBJ2-3; tentative D call: TRBD1 (5 bases). Germline loops: CDR1 SEHNR, CDR2 FQNEAQ (reference sequence). This CDR3 has 15 residues. Between the trimmed V and J ends, which lost 5 bases and 0 bases, there was a span of 12 bases.

The rearrangement joins TRBV5-6 to TRBJ1-3; 10 bases align to TRBD1. The CDR3 length is 14 residues. The junction had 6 bases not matched to a gene; V was cut back by 4 bases and J by 8 bases. Germline V gives CDR1 SGHDT, CDR2 YYEEEE. For the CDR3, the DNA is TGTGCCAGCAGCCGTCCCGGGACAGGGGACACCATATATTTT. It encodes CASSRPGTGDTIYF. The full variable domain, rest sourced from reference TRBV5-6 and TRBJ1-3, is DAGVTQSPTHLIKTRGQQVTLRCSPKSGHDTVSWYQQALGQGPQFIFQYYEEEERQRGNFPDRFSGHQFPNYSSELNVNALLLGDSALYLCASSRPGTGDTIYFGEGSWLTVV.

The J gene is TRBJ2-7, the V gene TRBV9, with 9 bases matching TRBD1. The V gene end was trimmed by 4 bases and the J gene end by 6 bases; junction bases not matched to a gene: 8. CDR1 is SGDLS and CDR2 is YYNGEE in the germline V gene. The CDR3 spans 14 residues. The CDR3 loop is CASSFRTGAGEQYF. The CDR3 region has the DNA TGTGCCAGCAGCTTCCGGACAGGGGCAGGCGAGCAGTACTTC.

The rearrangement uses TRBV6-5 and TRBJ2-7; TRBD1 or TRBD2 may be the D gene (5 bases each). Germline CDR1 reads MNHEY; CDR2 reads SVGAGI. Deletions cut 10 bases from V and 7 bases from J, with 17 bases between. The CDR3 has 12 residues. The CDR3 here is CATSHEWGEQYF. The CDR3 DNA follows: TGTGCCACATCACACGAGTGGGGGGAGCAGTACTTC.

The chain is built from TRBV2 and TRBJ1-2; D call uncertain. Trimming cost V 8 bases and J 4 bases, with 17 bases left between them. CDR3 length: 14 residues. In germline, CDR1 is SNHLY, CDR2 FYNNEI. CDR3 bases: TGTGCCAGCGGAGGAAGGGTAGTGACCTATGGCTACACCTTC. Protein sequence: CASGGRVVTYGYTF.

The genes are TRBV9 and TRBJ2-3; 7 positions match TRBD2. Germline trimming cut 0 bases from V and 4 bases from J; bases unmatched to any gene: 5. Germline CDR1 SGDLS, CDR2 YYNGEE. This CDR3 is built from 15 residues. The CDR3, as DNA: TGTGCCAGCAGCGTAGGGGGAGGGTACCCAGATACGCAGTATTTT. It encodes CASSVGGGYPDTQYF.

The gene calls are TRBV18 and TRBJ1-2; 9 nucleotides match TRBD1. The junction had 4 bases not matched to a gene; V was cut back by 3 bases and J by 5 bases. The CDR3 spans 14 residues. The germline V gene encodes CDR1 KGHSH and CDR2 LQKENI. As DNA, the CDR3 is TGTGCCAGCTCACCGTTGGACAGGGGATATGGCTACACCTTC. This encodes CASSPLDRGYGYTF.

The table lists this clone with a count of one. The chain employs TRBV30 and TRBJ2-1; 9 positions agree with TRBD2. With V trimmed by 4 bases and J by 4 bases, 11 bases remained unmatched. The CDR3 is 16 amino acids. Germline CDR1 is GTSNPN and CDR2 is SVGIG (reference sequence). The CDR3 nucleotides are TGTGCCTGGACGATGGGAGGACTAGCGATGTACAATGAGCAGTTCTTC. It yields the protein CAWTMGGLAMYNEQFF.

This chain joins TRBV4-2 and TRBJ1-3; D is unclear. V lost 0 bases and J lost 2, with 11 bases in between. Germline V gives CDR1 LGHNA, CDR2 YNFKEQ. CDR3 length: 16 amino acids. CDR3 bases: TGTGCCAGCAGCCAAGATGGGCCTATACCTGGAAACACCATATATTTT. It encodes CASSQDGPIPGNTIYF.

The chain is built from TRBV6-1 and TRBJ1-3; weak D call: TRBD1 (6 bases). The CDR3 is 16 amino acids. Germline assignment: CDR1 MNHNS and CDR2 SASEGT. Trimming stripped 4 bases from V and 1 base from J, with 14 bases between. DNA for the CDR3: TGTGCCAGCAGTGCCAACAGGGACGGATCTGGAAACACCATATATTTT. The encoded protein is CASSANRDGSGNTIYF.

The chain combines TRBV11-3 with TRBJ2-3; D gene ambiguous. Germline CDR1 and CDR2: SGHNT and YENEEA. Deletions cut 5 bases from V and 0 bases from J, with 3 bases between. The CDR3 sequence is 12 residues long. Written as DNA, the CDR3 is TGTGCCAGCAGCACGAGCACAGATACGCAGTATTTT. This codes for CASSTSTDTQYF.

The chain links TRBV25-1 to TRBJ1-2, with unresolved D. CDR1 and CDR2 from the germline V gene are MGHDK and SYGVNS. V was cut by 3 bases and J by 1 base, with 9 bases left in between. The CDR3 runs 14 residues. CDR3 amino acids: CASSDAGVNYGYTF. CDR3 DNA sequence: TGTGCCAGCAGTGATGCCGGGGTTAACTATGGCTACACCTTC.

V usage is TRBV7-2 and J usage is TRBJ2-1; TRBD1 is a possible D gene (5 bases). Germline CDR1 reads SGHTA; CDR2 reads FQGNSA. The CDR3 spans 15 residues. Trimming left V 0 bases short and J 6 bases short, with 12 bases between. This chain's CDR3 is CASSLAQGWGNEQFF. For the CDR3, the DNA is TGTGCCAGCAGCTTAGCCCAGGGCTGGGGCAATGAGCAGTTCTTC.